Listed below are T cell receptor beta chains from one sample, sequenced in a study of T cells in localized non-small cell lung cancer. The method was immunoSEQ multiplex PCR; TCRdb's version includes in-frame clones alone and lacks a portion of them. The sample records about 1,000 clones, 20% to 25% being singletons. Sequenced here: normal lung tissue next to the tumor, sampled before any cancer treatment. All receptors come from a woman aged 35 to 75 with stage I lung adenocarcinoma. CDR3s include the opening cysteine and the closing phenylalanine or tryptophan. The order of the fields is V gene, D gene, J gene, clone size, CDR3 protein, CDR3 DNA. D genes are given only for firm matches. Not every row has a clone size; where given, it reads once, few, many or a size class.

>TRBV11-3|.|TRBJ1-3|.
CASSPLTVGNTIYF
TGTGCCAGCAGCCCACTGACAGTTGGAAACACCATATATTTT
>TRBV7-4|.|TRBJ2-2|medium-sized
CASSLVSTGELFF
TGTGCCAGCAGCTTAGTCAGCACCGGGGAGCTGTTTTTT
>TRBV9|.|TRBJ1-4|large
CASSVRGMKDEKLFF
TGTGCCAGCAGCGTACGGGGCATGAAGGATGAAAAACTGTTTTTT
>TRBV19|.|TRBJ1-1|.
CASSIGPRTWTDPWEGTEAFF
TGTGCCAGTAGTATTGGCCCCCGTACATGGACAGATCCCTGGGAGGGAACTGAAGCTTTCTTT
>TRBV28|.|TRBJ1-1|few
CASTGGNTEAFF
TGTGCCAGCACCGGGGGGAACACTGAAGCTTTCTTT
>TRBV16|.|TRBJ2-5|.
CASSQDWGVETQYF
TGTGCCAGCAGCCAGGATTGGGGTGTAGAGACCCAGTACTTC
>TRBV6-8|.|TRBJ2-6|few
CASSPGVSSGANVLTF
TGTGCCAGCAGCCCCGGGGTGTCCTCTGGGGCCAACGTCCTGACTTTC
>TRBV28|.|TRBJ2-1|.
CASTVDSSYNEQFF
TGTGCCAGCACGGTTGATAGCTCCTACAATGAGCAGTTCTTC
>TRBV11-3|.|TRBJ1-6|.
CASSLIVGGNSPLHF
TGTGCCAGCAGCTTAATCGTTGGGGGTAATTCACCCCTCCACTTT
>TRBV19|TRBD1|TRBJ1-1|.
CASSSDRDHWLPEAFF
TGTGCCAGTAGTTCCGACAGGGATCATTGGTTACCTGAAGCTTTCTTT
>TRBV5-1|TRBD1|TRBJ1-1|.
CASSWGQGESTEAFF
TGCGCCAGCAGCTGGGGACAGGGGGAATCCACTGAAGCTTTCTTT
>TRBV11-3|.|TRBJ2-7|large
CASSSSGAISYEQYF
TGTGCCAGCAGCTCCTCGGGGGCGATCTCCTACGAGCAGTACTTC
>TRBV11-3|.|TRBJ2-3|few
CASSRGTSGADTQYF
TGTGCCAGCAGCCGGGGAACCTCTGGGGCAGATACGCAGTATTTT
>TRBV6-8|.|TRBJ1-3|few
CASSYSLSVSGNTIYF
TGTGCCAGCAGTTACTCGTTGTCAGTCTCTGGAAACACCATATATTTT
>TRBV4-1|.|TRBJ2-5|.
CASSQDNQIPVKTQYF
TGCGCCAGCAGCCAAGACAACCAGATACCGGTGAAGACCCAGTACTTC
>TRBV9|.|TRBJ2-3|.
CASKGDFTDTQYF
TGTGCCAGCAAGGGGGACTTCACAGATACGCAGTATTTT
>TRBV18|.|TRBJ1-1|few
CASSRGQNTEAFF
TGTGCCAGCTCACGGGGGCAGAACACTGAAGCTTTCTTT
>TRBV11-3|.|TRBJ1-3|medium-sized
CASSLENFFDSGNTIYF
TGTGCCAGCAGCTTAGAAAACTTTTTCGACTCTGGAAACACCATATATTTT
>TRBV6-8|.|TRBJ2-1|.
CASSYLSYSYNEQFF
TGTGCCAGCAGTTACCTCTCCTACTCCTACAATGAGCAGTTCTTC
>TRBV11-3|.|TRBJ2-1|medium-sized
CASSLDGGAGSEQFF
TGTGCCAGCAGCTTGGACGGAGGGGCAGGAAGTGAGCAGTTCTTC
>TRBV12-5|TRBD2|TRBJ2-6|.
CASGGSGANVLTF
TGTGCCAGCGGGGGCTCTGGGGCCAACGTCCTGACTTTC
>TRBV5-1|TRBD1|TRBJ2-7|.
CASSKGQAAYEQYF
TGCGCCAGCAGCAAGGGACAGGCGGCCTACGAGCAGTACTTC
>TRBV11-3|TRBD1|TRBJ1-5|large
CASSLGTGDHQPQHF
TGTGCCAGCAGCTTAGGGACAGGGGACCATCAGCCCCAGCATTTT
>TRBV11-3|TRBD1|TRBJ2-2|.
CASSFAGTGTRGENTGELFF
TGTGCCAGCAGCTTTGCCGGGACAGGAACAAGAGGTGAAAACACCGGGGAGCTGTTTTTT
>TRBV19|TRBD2|TRBJ2-1|.
CASRLPGTRYEQFF
TGTGCCAGTAGATTACCCGGGACTAGATATGAGCAGTTCTTC
>TRBV4-1|TRBD2|TRBJ2-2|.
CASSQGTSGGSTGELFF
TGCGCCAGCAGCCAAGGGACTAGCGGGGGAAGTACCGGGGAGCTGTTTTTT
>TRBV12-5|.|TRBJ2-5|.
CASGKLGRRETQYF
TGTGCTAGTGGGAAATTGGGCAGGCGAGAGACCCAGTACTTC
>TRBV11-3|.|TRBJ1-4|large
CASSDQGSGFIGKLFF
TGTGCCAGCAGCGACCAAGGGTCCGGGTTTATAGGGAAACTGTTTTTT
>TRBV6-1|.|TRBJ1-5|few
CASSEAMSNQPQHF
TGTGCCAGCAGTGAAGCGATGAGCAATCAGCCCCAGCATTTT
>TRBV25-1|.|TRBJ2-1|.
CASSEFGGTNEQFF
TGTGCCAGCAGTGAATTCGGCGGAACCAATGAGCAGTTCTTC
>TRBV6-8|.|TRBJ2-6|few
CAISRGQSSGANVLTF
TGTGCCATCTCAAGAGGGCAAAGCTCTGGGGCCAACGTCCTGACTTTC
>TRBV28|.|TRBJ1-2|.
CASSPENYGYTF
TGTGCCAGCAGCCCCGAAAACTATGGCTACACCTTC
>TRBV16|.|TRBJ2-4|once
CASSQSHREEAKNIQYF
TGTGCCAGCAGCCAATCTCATAGGGAAGAAGCCAAAAACATTCAGTACTTC
>TRBV18|.|TRBJ1-5|.
CASSPGSEKYQPQHF
TGTGCCAGCTCACCTGGGTCAGAAAAATATCAGCCCCAGCATTTT
>TRBV19|.|TRBJ2-1|.
CASGYRTREQFF
TGTGCCAGTGGGTACAGAACTCGTGAGCAGTTCTTC
>TRBV11-3|.|TRBJ1-4|.
CASSPAGREEEKLFF
TGTGCCAGCAGCCCGGCGGGCAGGGAGGAAGAAAAACTGTTTTTT
>TRBV11-3|TRBD2|TRBJ2-5|.
CASSLGGLALKGETQYF
TGTGCCAGCAGCCTGGGGGGACTAGCGTTGAAGGGAGAGACCCAGTACTTC
>TRBV6-8|.|TRBJ2-1|medium-sized
CASSYSPGNEQFF
TGTGCCAGCAGTTACTCGCCGGGAAATGAGCAGTTCTTC
>TRBV7-2|.|TRBJ2-5|medium-sized
CASSKQGLETQYF
TGTGCCAGCAGCAAACAGGGATTAGAGACCCAGTACTTC
>TRBV11-3|TRBD1|TRBJ2-3|.
CASSPGQFTDTQYF
TGTGCCAGCAGCCCGGGACAGTTCACAGATACGCAGTATTTT
>TRBV29-1|.|TRBJ2-7|few
CSVAQGTYEQYF
TGCAGCGTTGCCCAGGGAACCTACGAGCAGTACTTC
>TRBV6-8|.|TRBJ2-7|.
CASSYTPDRGGEQYF
TGTGCCAGCAGTTATACGCCAGACCGGGGAGGCGAGCAGTACTTC
>TRBV29-1|.|TRBJ2-1|few
CSVGPRTDYNEQFF
TGCAGCGTTGGTCCCCGGACGGATTACAATGAGCAGTTCTTC
>TRBV28|TRBD1|TRBJ2-3|few
CASSSPGQDSTDTQYF
TGTGCCAGCAGTTCCCCGGGACAGGATAGCACAGATACGCAGTATTTT
>TRBV18|.|TRBJ1-2|.
CASSPDNSGNYGYTF
TGTGCCAGCTCACCCGACAACTCGGGGAACTATGGCTACACCTTC
>TRBV19|TRBD2|TRBJ2-6|.
CASSAGVSGANVLTF
TGTGCCAGTAGTGCGGGGGTCTCTGGGGCCAACGTCCTGACTTTC
>TRBV4-1|.|TRBJ2-1|few
CASSHPIKKGSNEQFF
TGCGCCAGCAGCCACCCCATAAAGAAGGGATCCAATGAGCAGTTCTTC
>TRBV11-3|TRBD2|TRBJ2-1|.
CASSLASGFYNEQFF
TGTGCCAGCAGCTTGGCTAGCGGCTTCTACAATGAGCAGTTCTTC
>TRBV6-8|.|TRBJ2-3|.
CASSYSVGDTQYF
TGTGCCAGCAGTTACTCGGTGGGGGATACGCAGTATTTT
>TRBV9|.|TRBJ1-4|.
CASSVAAVRGVEKLFF
TGTGCCAGCAGCGTAGCCGCAGTGCGCGGGGTCGAAAAACTGTTTTTT
>TRBV19|.|TRBJ1-1|.
CASSRLELRTQNTEAFF
TGTGCCAGTAGTCGGCTTGAGCTTCGGACACAGAACACTGAAGCTTTCTTT
>TRBV19|.|TRBJ2-7|.
CASSILGRLNDQNEQYF
TGTGCCAGTAGTATTCTAGGACGGCTAAACGACCAAAACGAGCAGTACTTC
>TRBV6-8|.|TRBJ2-1|few
CASSYSRLNEQFF
TGTGCCAGCAGTTACTCTAGATTGAATGAGCAGTTCTTC
>TRBV14|.|TRBJ2-3|.
CASSLAVRDTQYF
TGTGCCAGCAGCCTAGCCGTCCGGGATACGCAGTATTTT